One sample yielded the 19 T cell receptor beta chains listed below, sequenced in a study of cytomegalovirus exposure and HLA in healthy donors. In the PCR, 60 Vbeta and 13 Jbeta primers were used. Sequencing was performed with immunoSEQ multiplex PCR; in TCRdb, only in-frame clones are kept and a portion is missing. Of roughly 200,000 clones listed, less than 85% were seen once; the top ten hold 0.63%. Input material: PBMCs. The receptors here all came from a young man in good health and CMV-seronegative.

The rearrangement uses TRBV6-5 and TRBJ1-1, with D unclear. V dropped 2 bases and J dropped 2 bases, with 12 bases sitting between them. There are 15 residues in the CDR3. Germline V gene sequence: CDR1 MNHEY, CDR2 SVGAGI. The CDR3 here is CASSYSLQLNTEAFF. The DNA for the CDR3 is TGTGCCAGCAGTTACAGTTTGCAGTTAAACACTGAAGCTTTCTTT.

The chain is built from TRBV30 and TRBJ2-7, with D uncertain. CDR3 length: 13 residues. Germline CDR1 reads GTSNPN; CDR2 reads SVGIG (reference sequence). V was clipped by 1 base and J by 7 bases, with 14 bases between them. CDR3 sequence (DNA): TGTGCCTGGAGTGCCGAGGAATTATCTGAGCAGTACTTC. Protein product: CAWSAEELSEQYF.

This clone has a single count. In nucleotides, the CDR3 is TGTGCCAGCAGTTCAATCAGACAGGACAACTATGGCTACACCTTC. Translated, it gives CASSSIRQDNYGYTF. The chain recombines TRBV14 with TRBJ1-2; tentative D call: TRBD1 (6 bases). The CDR3 is 15 residues long. CDR1 and CDR2 from the germline V gene are SGHDN and FVKESK. Trimming removed 6 bases from V and 2 bases from J, with 16 bases in between.

The chain is built from TRBV2 and TRBJ2-1; D gene unclear. CDR3 size: 12 residues. The germline gives CDR1 SNHLY, CDR2 FYNNEI. The V end lost 5 bases, the J end lost 9 bases, and 11 bases lay between the germline ends. CDR3 DNA sequence: TGTGCCAGCAGTCCCGAGATCGGTGAGCAGTTCTTC. It is translated as CASSPEIGEQFF.

This chain joins TRBV14 and TRBJ2-7; D is perhaps TRBD1 (5 bases). This CDR3 region has 12 residues. Trimming cost V 2 bases and J 3 bases, with 5 bases left between them. The germline V gene has CDR1 SGHDN and CDR2 FVKESK. The chain's CDR3 is CASSQQGYEQYF. The CDR3 DNA is TGTGCCAGCAGCCAACAGGGCTACGAGCAGTACTTC. The variable domain in full, with the rest retrieved from reference TRBV14 and TRBJ2-7, is EAGVTQFPSHSVIEKGQTVTLRCDPISGHDNLYWYRRVMGKEIKFLLHFVKESKQDESGMPNNRFLAERTGGTYSTLKVQPAELEDSGVYFCASSQQGYEQYFGPGTRLTVT.

The rearrangement links TRBV11-2 to TRBJ2-1; perhaps TRBD2 as D (6 bases). V lost 3 bases to trimming and J lost 13 bases, with 13 bases between them. Germline CDR1 and CDR2: SGHAT and FQNNGV. The CDR3 runs to 12 residues. CDR3 loop: CASSFGGTVQFF. The CDR3 DNA reads as TGTGCCAGCAGCTTTGGGGGGACGGTTCAGTTCTTC.

This sequence joins TRBV9 and TRBJ2-5; D is undetermined. Trimming cost V 3 bases and J 6 bases, with 3 bases left between them. Germline-derived CDR1 and CDR2 are SGDLS and YYNGEE. CDR3 length: 10 residues. Here the CDR3 DNA reads TGTGCCAGCAGCGATAAGACCCAGTACTTC. This translates into CASSDKTQYF.

The CDR3: CASSVREDTEAFF. The CDR3 region has the DNA TGTGCCAGCAGTGTCCGCGAAGACACTGAAGCTTTCTTT. The chain is built from TRBV2 and TRBJ1-1, with unresolved D. CDR3 length: 13 residues. The germline V gene encodes CDR1 SNHLY and CDR2 FYNNEI. Trimming removed 4 bases at V and 3 bases at J, with 9 bases between.

The J gene is TRBJ2-5, the V gene TRBV2, with 8 bases aligning to TRBD2. The V segment lost 7 bases and the J segment 3 bases; nucleotides outside the gene matches: 13. The germline gives CDR1 SNHLY, CDR2 FYNNEI. The CDR3 covers 16 residues. In DNA form, the CDR3 reads TGTGCCAGCAACTTACCAGGACTAGCCAGTGAAGAGACCCAGTACTTC. It specifies CASNLPGLASEETQYF.

The chain links TRBV18 to TRBJ1-1, with no clear D. The CDR3 runs to 14 residues. In germline, CDR1 is KGHSH, CDR2 LQKENI. Trimming took 6 bases from V and 0 from J, leaving 11 bases between them. The CDR3: CASSSGFLNTEAFF. The DNA of the CDR3 is TGTGCCAGCTCGTCGGGATTTTTGAACACTGAAGCTTTCTTT.

The CDR3 sequence is CASSFPERARGYPLHF. CDR3 nucleotides: TGTGCCAGCAGCTTCCCAGAAAGAGCCAGGGGGTATCCCCTCCACTTT. The rearrangement joins TRBV7-2 to TRBJ1-6; 7 bases align to TRBD1. Unmatched junction bases numbered 15, after V lost 3 bases and J lost 13 bases. The CDR3 consists of 16 residues. Germline V gene sequence: CDR1 SGHTA, CDR2 FQGNSA.

This clone has only a few counts. At one end, the junction sequence differs from germline, possibly due to a read error. V usage is TRBV7-8 and J usage is TRBJ2-7, with TRBD1 matching 7 bases. Germline V gene sequence: CDR1 SGHVS, CDR2 FQNEAQ. This CDR3 is built from 14 residues. The CDR3 protein is CASSSGTETYAQYF. Written as DNA, the CDR3 is TGTGCCAGCAGCTCGGGGACAGAGACCTACGCGCAGTACTTC.

This clone came up a few times. The chain is built from TRBV28 and TRBJ2-2; 9 nucleotides align to TRBD1. The CDR3 covers 17 residues. Germline V gene data show CDR1 as MDHEN and CDR2 as SYDVKM. V was clipped by 6 bases and J by 4 bases; unmatched bases: 12. Here the CDR3 DNA reads TGTGCCAGCAGCCAGTTCCAGGGACAGGGAGCCACCGGGGAGCTGTTTTTT. Translating it yields CASSQFQGQGATGELFF.

On this clone: One end of the junction varies from germline; a read error may be responsible. V usage is TRBV7-9 and J usage is TRBJ1-2; a weak D match, TRBD1 (5 bases). The germline V gene has CDR1 SEHNR and CDR2 FQNEAQ (reference sequence). CDR3 length equals 13 residues. Written as DNA, the CDR3 is TGTTCCAGCAGCTTCGACAGCAACTATGGCTACACCTTC. Its protein product is CSSSFDSNYGYTF.

This clone was found a few times. The chain couples TRBV10-2 to TRBJ2-5; possibly TRBD2 for D (5 bases). The DNA matches TRBJ2-7 better at its end, which makes the J call doubtful. The CDR3 has 11 amino acids. The germline CDR1 and CDR2 sequences are WSHSY and SAAADI. The CDR3: CASSGTSEQYF. In nucleotides, the CDR3 is TGCGCCAGCAGTGGTACTAGCGAGCAGTACTTC.

V and J are TRBV19 and TRBJ2-4; D is possibly TRBD2 (5 bases). Germline V gene lookup returns CDR1 LNHDA and CDR2 SQIVND (reference sequence). The germline V and J ends were trimmed by 4 bases and 4 bases, with 14 bases remaining between them. The CDR3 sequence is 15 residues long. CDR3 DNA: TGTGCCAGTAGTACGCGAACGGGGTCTAAAAACATTCAGTACTTC. Translation: CASSTRTGSKNIQYF.

This sequence joins TRBV5-1 and TRBJ2-7; 11 bases are shared with TRBD2. Germline CDR1 is SGHRS and CDR2 is YFSETQ. V shed 6 bases and J 5 bases; nucleotides not matched to a gene: 7. CDR3 size: 14 residues. The CDR3 loop reads CASTILAGDNEQYF. The CDR3 bases are TGCGCCAGCACAATACTAGCGGGAGATAACGAGCAGTACTTC.

The chain is built from TRBV27 and TRBJ2-7; possibly TRBD2 for D (5 bases). This CDR3 has 14 residues. Trimming cost V 6 bases and J 0 bases, with 12 bases left between them. The germline V gene encodes CDR1 MNHEY and CDR2 SMNVEV (reference sequence). Here the CDR3 reads CASSPGIISYEQYF. The CDR3 bases are TGTGCCAGCAGCCCCGGGATTATCTCCTACGAGCAGTACTTC.

The CDR3 DNA follows: TGTGCCAGAAGCCATCCCCGGGGAATCTCCTACGAGCAGTACTTC. Residues: CARSHPRGISYEQYF. V is TRBV7-5 and J is TRBJ2-7; TRBD2, the table's D call, lacks a check against the DNA. TRBV7-5 is shown as a pseudogene. The CDR3 consists of 15 residues.